This T cell receptor (beta chain) was documented in a study of regulatory T cells in long-lasting Graves disease. Study conclusions and caveats: Persistent patients had more shared public clonotypes (about 2,800) than new patients (approximately 920). Researchers examined only peripheral blood and not thyroid tissue.

Indicated time point: newly diagnosed GD, antithyroid drugs for less than 3 months. Making the TCR library involved RNA that had been extracted from PBMCs. TCR beta libraries were built with iRepertoire HTBI primers and Arm-PCR of CDR3 regions. TCRdb redid the calling of the multiplex PCR reads with MiXCR, one entry per CDR3 protein. The data hold more than 300,000 distinct CDR3 sequences, with 15% to 20% observed a single time. Looked up from germline, CDR1 is SEHNR and CDR2 is FQNEAQ (reference sequence). The CDR3 is made up of 16 amino acids. Worth noting for this clonotype: Its antigen remains unknown. Relative to the germline gene, one junction end is altered; a read error may explain this.

These data also formed part of another study, on T cells in Graves' hyperthyroidism and ophthalmopathy. From that study: A first-round RT-PCR of the TCR CDR3 used the HTBI primer set. Appearing also in blood were most of the thyroid clonotypes expanded above 0.001.

Sequenced material: peripheral blood mononuclear cells (PBMCs), taken at new diagnosis, from a patient treated with antithyroid drugs. This chain joins TRBV7-9 and TRBJ2-1, with 12 bases lining up with TRBD2. The sequence was obtained from a young woman with Graves disease. The DNA for the CDR3 is TGTGCCAGCACCTTACTCGGCGGGACTAGCGGGTATGAGCAGTTCTTC. Residues: CASTLLGGTSGYEQFF.